The 26 T cell receptor beta chains in this list originate from one sample, sequenced in a study of cytomegalovirus exposure and HLA in healthy donors. A multiplex PCR was run with 60 Vbeta primers and 13 Jbeta primers. Using immunoSEQ multiplex PCR, the repertoire was profiled, and TCRdb retains in-frame clones only, with some absent. The sample comprises over 110,000 clones, about 80% of which are singletons, and 1% to 1.5% rests with the top ten. The sample taken for sequencing was PBMCs. Every receptor here comes from a male donor in good health and CMV-seropositive.

This clone showed up just once. The chain uses TRBV7-3 and TRBJ2-3, with TRBD2 identical over 8 bases. The junction had 7 bases not matched to a gene; V was cut back by 3 bases and J by 11 bases. This CDR3 is 13 amino acids long. Germline CDR1 and CDR2: SGHTA and FQGTGA. DNA for the CDR3: TGTGCCAGCAGCTTTAGCCGGGAGGGAGGGCAGTATTTT. Its translation is CASSFSREGGQYF.

This chain joins TRBV19 and TRBJ2-5; TRBD2 agrees at 14 bases. The V segment lost 1 base and the J segment 7 bases; nucleotides outside the gene matches: 8. Germline CDR1 is LNHDA and CDR2 is SQIVND (reference sequence). The CDR3 covers 17 residues. The CDR3 DNA reads as TGTGCCAGTAGTATAGGAGGGACTAGCGGGAGTCGAGGGACCCAGTACTTC. Its protein is CASSIGGTSGSRGTQYF.

The rearrangement links TRBV19 to TRBJ1-5; 10 bases map to TRBD1. Germline V CDR1 and CDR2: LNHDA, SQIVND (reference sequence). The CDR3 consists of 17 residues. J was trimmed by 1 base and V by 5 bases; bases with no gene match: 8. This CDR3 reads CASSSGTGERSNQPQHF. CDR3 in DNA: TGTGCCAGTAGTTCCGGGACAGGGGAACGGAGCAATCAGCCCCAGCATTTT.

The gene calls are TRBV23-1 and TRBJ1-2; D is undetermined. TRBV23-1 is placed among ORFs of uncertain function. The length of the CDR3 is 14 residues. Trimming cost V 0 bases and J 8 bases, with 13 bases left between them. This CDR3 reads CASSQSPPEGGYTF. The CDR3 DNA reads as TGCGCCAGCAGTCAATCCCCCCCCGAGGGCGGCTACACCTTC.

Worth noting for this clone: A read error may account for a junction end that differs from germline. V and J are TRBV6-1 and TRBJ2-2; D call uncertain. Germline CDR1 and CDR2: MNHNS and SASEGT. The CDR3 covers 13 residues. The CDR3 nucleotides are TGCTCCTTGTTGGGCGAGAACACCGGGGAGCTGTTTTTT. Its protein product is CSLLGENTGELFF.

CDR3 sequence: CASSPGQPLRGEAFF. In DNA, the CDR3 is TGTGCCAGCTCACCGGGACAGCCCCTCAGGGGTGAAGCTTTCTTT. The chain carries TRBV18 and TRBJ1-1; 7 bases map to TRBD1. This CDR3 region has 15 residues. With V trimmed by 3 bases and J by 7 bases, 11 bases remained unmatched. Germline values: CDR1 KGHSH, CDR2 LQKENI.

The rearrangement joins TRBV18 to TRBJ2-2; 7 positions agree with TRBD1. CDR1 and CDR2 (germline): KGHSH, LQKENI. V was clipped by 3 bases and J by 6 bases; unmatched bases: 7. The CDR3 totals 15 residues. This CDR3 is CASSPRQGDPGELFF. CDR3 coding DNA: TGTGCCAGCTCACCCCGACAGGGCGATCCCGGGGAGCTGTTTTTT. Based on the CDR3 plus reference TRBV18 and TRBJ2-2, the full variable domain is NAGVMQNPRHLVRRRGQEARLRCSPMKGHSHVYWYRQLPEEGLKFMVYLQKENIIDESGMPKERFSAEFPKEGPSILRIQQVVRGDSAAYFCASSPRQGDPGELFFGEGSRLTVL.

This rearrangement joins TRBV4-2 to TRBJ1-1; D unclear. The CDR3 is 13 amino acids. CDR1 and CDR2 from the germline V gene are LGHNA and YNFKEQ. V lost 0 bases and J lost 3, with 5 bases in between. The CDR3 sequence: CASSQEEDTEAFF. In DNA, the CDR3 is TGTGCCAGCAGCCAAGAGGAGGACACTGAAGCTTTCTTT.

The genes are TRBV6-1 and TRBJ1-3; 7 bases map to TRBD1. The CDR3 consists of 15 residues. Germline CDR1 and CDR2: MNHNS and SASEGT. Losses at the gene ends were 5 bases for V and 4 bases for J; bases not matched to a gene: 8. CDR3 sequence: CASSPSGGEGNTIYF. The CDR3 region has the DNA TGTGCCAGCAGTCCTTCAGGGGGAGAAGGAAACACCATATATTTT.

The rearrangement joins TRBV2 to TRBJ2-1, with TRBD2 matching over 7 bases. The CDR3 contains 15 residues. Trimming took 2 bases from V and 9 from J; bases not matched to a gene: 10. CDR1 is SNHLY, CDR2 FYNNEI, per germline. The CDR3 DNA sequence: TGTGCCAGCAGTGAAATGGCTAGCGGTAGCGGTGAGCAGTTCTTC. This sequence encodes CASSEMASGSGEQFF.

The chain couples TRBV19 to TRBJ2-7, with 8 positions matching TRBD1. The CDR3 contains 17 residues. Losses at the gene ends were 4 bases for V and 4 bases for J; bases not matched to a gene: 15. Per germline, CDR1 LNHDA and CDR2 SQIVND (reference sequence). CDR3 nucleotide sequence: TGTGCCAGTAGTACGGACTGGACAGGGACACTTAAGTACGAGCAGTACTTC. Translation gives CASSTDWTGTLKYEQYF.

The CDR3 protein is CASSQGAYSYEQYF. The CDR3 nucleotides read TGCGCCAGCAGCCAAGGTGCGTACTCCTACGAGCAGTACTTC. The chain is built from TRBV4-1 and TRBJ2-7; D is ambiguous. Germline V lookup: CDR1 MGHRA, CDR2 YSYEKL. This CDR3 is built from 14 residues. The germline V and J ends were trimmed by 1 base and 0 bases, with 7 bases remaining between them.

V is TRBV9 and J is TRBJ2-1; D gene uncertain. There are 12 residues in the CDR3. With 4 bases removed from V and 6 bases from J, the gap between germline ends came to 8 bases. The germline V gene has CDR1 SGDLS and CDR2 YYNGEE. CDR3 amino acids: CASSPSGNEQFF. The CDR3 DNA is TGTGCCAGCAGCCCTAGTGGCAATGAGCAGTTCTTC.

The chain recombines TRBV28 with TRBJ2-4; a possible D gene is TRBD2 (5 bases). Germline lookup yields CDR1 MDHEN and CDR2 SYDVKM. This CDR3 has 17 residues. Deletions cut 2 bases from V and 0 bases from J, with 14 bases between. The CDR3: CASSLPLARLAKNIQYF. CDR3 sequence (DNA): TGTGCCAGCAGTTTACCGCTAGCTCGACTAGCCAAAAACATTCAGTACTTC.

The J gene is TRBJ1-5, the V gene TRBV7-9; D unclear. V was cut by 1 base and J by 7 bases, with 11 bases left in between. This CDR3 has 14 amino acids. Germline V gene lookup returns CDR1 SEHNR and CDR2 FQNEAQ (reference sequence). The CDR3: CASSLEASGQPQHF. The DNA of the CDR3 is TGTGCCAGCAGCTTAGAGGCCAGCGGGCAGCCCCAGCATTTT.

The sample holds one count of this clone. The chain carries TRBV7-3 and TRBJ1-1; TRBD1 aligns across 8 bases. Germline CDR1 and CDR2: SGHTA and FQGTGA. The CDR3 covers 14 residues. V trimming: 4 bases; J trimming: 1 base; junction bases outside the gene matches: 2. CDR3 sequence: CASSSGGRNTEAFF. The CDR3 DNA is TGTGCCAGCAGCTCAGGGGGCCGGAACACTGAAGCTTTCTTT.

In this sample, this clone turned up a few times. J is TRBJ1-2 and V is TRBV25-1, with a possible D match to TRBD1 (6 bases). V was shortened by 5 bases and J by 2 bases, with 9 bases between the two germline ends. The germline V gene has CDR1 MGHDK and CDR2 SYGVNS. CDR3 size: 13 residues. The CDR3 nucleotides read TGTGCCAGCAGTTCAGGGGAAAACTATGGCTACACCTTC. This gives the protein CASSSGENYGYTF.

This sequence joins TRBV9 and TRBJ2-4; D is perhaps TRBD2 (6 bases). The ends were cut back, 3 bases at V and 9 bases at J, with 13 bases in the middle. CDR3 size: 13 residues. Germline CDR1 and CDR2: SGDLS and YYNGEE. The chain's CDR3 is CASSEPGDGIQYF. The CDR3 bases are TGTGCCAGCAGCGAACCGGGGGACGGCATTCAGTACTTC.

The genes are TRBV27 and TRBJ2-7, with D tentatively TRBD2 (7 bases). V was clipped by 3 bases and J by 2 bases, with 14 bases between them. This CDR3 region has 15 residues. Germline values: CDR1 MNHEY, CDR2 SMNVEV (reference sequence). CDR3 sequence: CASSFSGGLTYEQYF. The DNA for the CDR3 is TGTGCCAGCAGTTTTTCCGGGGGGCTAACCTACGAGCAGTACTTC.

This clone occurred once. CDR3 bases: TGTGCCAGCAGCTTAGGCGGGAGTACAGATACGCAGTATTTT. Translated: CASSLGGSTDTQYF. This rearrangement joins TRBV5-4 to TRBJ2-3; 7 bases align to TRBD2. The V and J ends lost 2 bases and 3 bases, in that order; junction bases with no gene match: 3. This CDR3 is built from 14 residues. Germline V gene lookup returns CDR1 SGHNT and CDR2 YYREEE (reference sequence).

As to this clone: Its ends do not fully match the called genes, so a read error is possible. The rearrangement links TRBV7-7 to TRBJ2-1; tentative D call: TRBD2 (5 bases). Germline lookup yields CDR1 SSHAT and CDR2 FNYEAQ (reference sequence). CDR3 size: 13 residues. The CDR3 reads CASSRTRGNEQFF. CDR3 in DNA: TGTGCTAGCAGTCGAACTAGAGGCAATGAGCAGTTCTTC.

This chain links TRBV6-6 with TRBJ2-2; a possible D gene is TRBD2 (6 bases). V lost 6 bases to trimming and J lost 8 bases, with 10 bases between them. CDR1 and CDR2 from the germline V gene are MNHNY and SVGAGI (reference sequence). CDR3 length equals 12 residues. The CDR3, as DNA: TGTGCCAGCAGAGTTCGGGAGGGGGAGCTGTTTTTT. Translation: CASRVREGELFF.

This clone has just a few counts. The chain carries TRBV7-2 and TRBJ1-2; TRBD1 might be the D (6 bases). V lost 5 bases to trimming and J lost 4 bases, with 14 bases between them. The CDR3 spans 14 residues. The germline V gene has CDR1 SGHTA and CDR2 FQGNSA. CDR3 sequence: CASSPTLTGYGYTF. The CDR3 nucleotides read TGTGCCAGCAGCCCAACTCTGACAGGCTATGGCTACACCTTC.

This rearrangement joins TRBV7-3 to TRBJ2-3, with 10 positions matching TRBD2. The CDR3 sequence is 18 residues long. Trimming at V came to 3 bases and at J to 2 bases, leaving 11 bases not matched to a gene. Looked up from germline, CDR1 is SGHTA and CDR2 is FQGTGA. CDR3 nucleotides: TGTGCCAGCAGCTTCTCTCCGATAGCGGGAGGCTACACAGATACGCAGTATTTT. This translates into CASSFSPIAGGYTDTQYF.

The J gene is TRBJ1-1, the V gene TRBV11-2; 7 nucleotides align to TRBD1. CDR3 length: 13 amino acids. J gave up 6 bases and V 5 bases, and 6 bases lay outside the gene matches. CDR1 and CDR2 (germline): SGHAT, FQNNGV. This CDR3 is CASSHDRVSEAFF. The DNA for the CDR3 is TGTGCCAGCAGCCATGACAGGGTATCTGAAGCTTTCTTT.

The V and J genes are TRBV19 and TRBJ1-5, with 7 bases matching TRBD1. V lost 5 bases, J lost 7 bases, and 11 bases stayed unmatched. Germline V gene data show CDR1 as LNHDA and CDR2 as SQIVND (reference sequence). The CDR3 consists of 15 residues. This chain's CDR3 is CASSPGLRGRQPQHF. CDR3 DNA: TGTGCCAGTAGTCCCGGTTTGAGGGGGCGGCAGCCCCAGCATTTT.